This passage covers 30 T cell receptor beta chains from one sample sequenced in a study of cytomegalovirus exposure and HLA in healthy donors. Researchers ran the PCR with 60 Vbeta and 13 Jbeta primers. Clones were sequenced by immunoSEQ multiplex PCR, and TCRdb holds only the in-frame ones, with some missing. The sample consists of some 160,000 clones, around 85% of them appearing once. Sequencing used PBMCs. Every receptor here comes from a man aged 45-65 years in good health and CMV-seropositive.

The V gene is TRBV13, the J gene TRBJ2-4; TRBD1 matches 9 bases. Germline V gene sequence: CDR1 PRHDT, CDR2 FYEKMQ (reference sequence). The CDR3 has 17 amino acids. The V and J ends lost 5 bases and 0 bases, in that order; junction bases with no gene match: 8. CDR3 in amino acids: CASSQGQGPLAKNIQYF. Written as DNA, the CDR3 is TGTGCCAGCAGCCAGGGACAGGGTCCCCTAGCCAAAAACATTCAGTACTTC.

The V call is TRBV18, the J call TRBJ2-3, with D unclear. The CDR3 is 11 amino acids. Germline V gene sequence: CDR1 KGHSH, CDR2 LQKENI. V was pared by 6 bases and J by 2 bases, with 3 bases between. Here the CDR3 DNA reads TGTGCCAGCTCCTTCACAGATACGCAGTATTTT. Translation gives CASSFTDTQYF.

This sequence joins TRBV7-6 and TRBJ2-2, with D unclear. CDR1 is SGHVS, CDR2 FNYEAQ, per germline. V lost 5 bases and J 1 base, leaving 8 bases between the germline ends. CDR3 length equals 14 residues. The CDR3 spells CASSRVRNTGELFF. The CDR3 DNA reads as TGTGCCAGCAGCCGCGTACGGAACACCGGGGAGCTGTTTTTT.

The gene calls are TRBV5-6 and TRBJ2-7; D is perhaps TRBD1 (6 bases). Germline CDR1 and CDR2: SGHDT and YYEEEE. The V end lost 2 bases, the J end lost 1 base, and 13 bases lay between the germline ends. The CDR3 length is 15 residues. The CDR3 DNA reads TGTGCCAGCAGCTTAAGCAGGGGCTATTCCTACGAGCAGTACTTC. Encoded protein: CASSLSRGYSYEQYF.

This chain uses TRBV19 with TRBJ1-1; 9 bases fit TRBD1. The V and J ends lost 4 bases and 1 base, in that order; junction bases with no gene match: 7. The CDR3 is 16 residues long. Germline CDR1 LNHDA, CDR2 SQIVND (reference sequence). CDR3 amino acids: CASSKTGQGKNTEAFF. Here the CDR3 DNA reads TGTGCCAGTAGTAAGACGGGACAGGGTAAGAACACTGAAGCTTTCTTT.

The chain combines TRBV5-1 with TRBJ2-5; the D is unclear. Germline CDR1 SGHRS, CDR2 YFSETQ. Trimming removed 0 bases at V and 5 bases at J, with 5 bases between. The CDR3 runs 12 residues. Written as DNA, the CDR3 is TGCGCCAGCAGCTTGGATCGGGAGACCCAGTACTTC. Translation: CASSLDRETQYF.

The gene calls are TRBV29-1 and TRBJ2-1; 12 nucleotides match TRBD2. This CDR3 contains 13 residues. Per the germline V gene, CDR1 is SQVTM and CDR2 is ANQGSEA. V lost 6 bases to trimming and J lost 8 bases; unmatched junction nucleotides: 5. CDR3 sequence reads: CSVTSGRGHEQFF. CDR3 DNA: TGCAGCGTGACTAGCGGGAGAGGCCATGAGCAGTTCTTC.

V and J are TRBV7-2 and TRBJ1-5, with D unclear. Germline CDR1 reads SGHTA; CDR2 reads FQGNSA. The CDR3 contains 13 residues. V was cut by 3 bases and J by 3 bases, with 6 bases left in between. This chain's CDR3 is CASSFTVNQPQHF. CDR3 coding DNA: TGTGCCAGCAGCTTTACGGTCAATCAGCCCCAGCATTTT.

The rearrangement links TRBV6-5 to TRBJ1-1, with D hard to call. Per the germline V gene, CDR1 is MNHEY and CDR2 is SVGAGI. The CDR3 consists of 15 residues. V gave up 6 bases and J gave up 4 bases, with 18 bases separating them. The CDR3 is CASRLYPGGITEAFF. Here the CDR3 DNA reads TGTGCCAGCAGGCTCTATCCGGGAGGCATCACTGAAGCTTTCTTT.

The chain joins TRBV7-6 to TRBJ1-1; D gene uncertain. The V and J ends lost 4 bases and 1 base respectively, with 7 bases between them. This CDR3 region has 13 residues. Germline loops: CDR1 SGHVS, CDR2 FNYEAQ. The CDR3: CASSWRPNTEAFF. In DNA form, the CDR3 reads TGTGCCAGCAGCTGGAGGCCGAACACTGAAGCTTTCTTT. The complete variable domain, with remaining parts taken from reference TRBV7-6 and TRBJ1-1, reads GAGVSQSPRYKVTKRGQDVALRCDPISGHVSLYWYRQALGQGPEFLTYFNYEAQQDKSGLPNDRFSAERPEGSISTLTIQRTEQRDSAMYRCASSWRPNTEAFFGQGTRLTVV.

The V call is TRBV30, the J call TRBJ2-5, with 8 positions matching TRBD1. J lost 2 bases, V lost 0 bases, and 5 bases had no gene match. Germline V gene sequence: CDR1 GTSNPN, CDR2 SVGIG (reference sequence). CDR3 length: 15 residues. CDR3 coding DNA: TGTGCCTGGAGTGTTGGACAGGGTCCTCAAGAGACCCAGTACTTC. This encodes CAWSVGQGPQETQYF.

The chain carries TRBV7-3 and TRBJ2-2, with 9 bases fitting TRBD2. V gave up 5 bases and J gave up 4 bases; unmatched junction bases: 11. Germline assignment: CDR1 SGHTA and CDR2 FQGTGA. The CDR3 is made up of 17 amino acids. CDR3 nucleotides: TGTGCCAGCAGCCCCACAGCGGGAGGAGGCAGCACCGGGGAGCTGTTTTTT. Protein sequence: CASSPTAGGGSTGELFF.

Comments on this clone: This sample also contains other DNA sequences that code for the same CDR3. DNA for the CDR3: TGTGCCAGCAGCTTGGCGGGGGGAAGCTACGAGCAGTACTTC. Translation gives CASSLAGGSYEQYF. The chain joins TRBV5-5 to TRBJ2-7; 7 nucleotides agree with TRBD2. The CDR3 is 14 residues long. The V gene's germline CDR1 is SGHKS and CDR2 YYEKEE (reference sequence). Germline trimming cut 0 bases from V and 3 bases from J; bases unmatched to any gene: 3.

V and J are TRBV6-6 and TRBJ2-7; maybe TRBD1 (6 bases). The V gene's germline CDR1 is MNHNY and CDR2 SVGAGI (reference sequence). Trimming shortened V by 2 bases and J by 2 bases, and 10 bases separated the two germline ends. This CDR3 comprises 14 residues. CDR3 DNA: TGTGCCAGCAGTTACAGGACAGCTGCCTACGAGCAGTACTTC. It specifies CASSYRTAAYEQYF.

CDR3 residues: CASSPGGEGRGGAFF. The CDR3 nucleotides read TGCGCCAGCAGCCCCGGTGGGGAGGGTCGGGGGGGAGCTTTCTTT. The chain has TRBV5-1 and TRBJ1-1, with a possible D match to TRBD1 (5 bases). Germline loops: CDR1 SGHRS, CDR2 YFSETQ. V gave up 4 bases and J gave up 10 bases, with 23 bases separating them. This CDR3 spans 15 amino acids.

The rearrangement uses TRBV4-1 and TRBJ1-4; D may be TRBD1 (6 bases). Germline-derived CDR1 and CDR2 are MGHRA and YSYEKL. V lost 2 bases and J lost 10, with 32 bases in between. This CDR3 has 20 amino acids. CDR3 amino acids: CASSQSKSIDFGTKTGKLFF. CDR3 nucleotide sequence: TGCGCCAGCAGCCAATCAAAGTCGATTGACTTCGGGACAAAAACCGGAAAACTGTTTTTT.

CDR3 protein: CASSLTPSPSGSETYNEQFF. CDR3 sequence (DNA): TGTGCCAGCAGCTTAACCCCCAGCCCCTCGGGTTCTGAAACCTACAATGAGCAGTTCTTC. The gene calls are TRBV7-6 and TRBJ2-1; no clear D. CDR3 size: 20 residues. The germline CDR1 and CDR2 sequences are SGHVS and FNYEAQ. Trimming took 2 bases from V and 2 from J, leaving 25 bases between them. The full variable domain, with the rest looked up from reference TRBV7-6 and TRBJ2-1, is GAGVSQSPRYKVTKRGQDVALRCDPISGHVSLYWYRQALGQGPEFLTYFNYEAQQDKSGLPNDRFSAERPEGSISTLTIQRTEQRDSAMYRCASSLTPSPSGSETYNEQFFGPGTRLTVL.

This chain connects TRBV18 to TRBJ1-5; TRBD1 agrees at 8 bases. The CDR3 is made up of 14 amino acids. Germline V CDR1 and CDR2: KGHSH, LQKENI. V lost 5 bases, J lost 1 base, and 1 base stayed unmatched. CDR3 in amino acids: CASSGQGSNQPQHF. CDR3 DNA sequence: TGTGCCAGCTCAGGACAGGGAAGCAATCAGCCCCAGCATTTT.

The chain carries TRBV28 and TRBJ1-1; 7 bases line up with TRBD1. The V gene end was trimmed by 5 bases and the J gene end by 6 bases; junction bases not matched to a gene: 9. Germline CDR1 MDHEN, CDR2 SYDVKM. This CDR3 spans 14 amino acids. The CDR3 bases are TGTGCCAGCAGTCTCGACAGGGTGACGGCTGAAGCTTTCTTT. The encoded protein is CASSLDRVTAEAFF.

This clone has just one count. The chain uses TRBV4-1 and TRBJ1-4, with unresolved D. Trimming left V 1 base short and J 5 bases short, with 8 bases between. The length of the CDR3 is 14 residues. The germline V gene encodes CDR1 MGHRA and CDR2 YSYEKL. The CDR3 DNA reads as TGCGCCAGCAGCCAAGCTGCCCGGAATGAAAAACTGTTTTTT. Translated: CASSQAARNEKLFF.

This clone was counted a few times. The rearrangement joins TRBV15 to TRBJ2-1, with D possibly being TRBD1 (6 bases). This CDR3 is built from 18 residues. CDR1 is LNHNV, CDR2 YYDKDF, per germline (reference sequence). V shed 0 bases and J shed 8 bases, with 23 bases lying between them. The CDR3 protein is CATSRELSTGHRRDEQFF. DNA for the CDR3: TGTGCCACCAGCAGAGAGCTGAGCACGGGACACCGCCGCGATGAGCAGTTCTTC.

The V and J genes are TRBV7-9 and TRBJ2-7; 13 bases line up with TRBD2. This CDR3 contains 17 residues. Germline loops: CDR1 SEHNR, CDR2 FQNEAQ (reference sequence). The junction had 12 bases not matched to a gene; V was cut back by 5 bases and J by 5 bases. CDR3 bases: TGTGCCAGCAGCCTGCGTCGACTAGCGGGAGGTCTAGACGAGCAGTACTTC. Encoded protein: CASSLRRLAGGLDEQYF.

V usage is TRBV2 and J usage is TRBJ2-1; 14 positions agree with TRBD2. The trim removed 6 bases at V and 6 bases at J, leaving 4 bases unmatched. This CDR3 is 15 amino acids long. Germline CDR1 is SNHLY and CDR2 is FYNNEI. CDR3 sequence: CASRPGTSGGNEQFF. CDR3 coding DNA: TGTGCCAGCAGACCCGGGACTAGCGGGGGCAATGAGCAGTTCTTC.

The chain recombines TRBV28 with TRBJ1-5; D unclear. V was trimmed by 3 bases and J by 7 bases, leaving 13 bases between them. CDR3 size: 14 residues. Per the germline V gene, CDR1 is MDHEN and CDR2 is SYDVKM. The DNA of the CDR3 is TGTGCCAGCAGTTTGAGGGCACTGAGACAGCCCCAGCATTTT. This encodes CASSLRALRQPQHF.

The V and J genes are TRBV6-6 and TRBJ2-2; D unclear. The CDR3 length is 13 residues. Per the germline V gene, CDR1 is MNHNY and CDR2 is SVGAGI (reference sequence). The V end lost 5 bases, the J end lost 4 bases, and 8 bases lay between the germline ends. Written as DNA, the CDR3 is TGTGCCAGCAGTCCCATTAGCACCGGGGAGCTGTTTTTT. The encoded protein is CASSPISTGELFF.

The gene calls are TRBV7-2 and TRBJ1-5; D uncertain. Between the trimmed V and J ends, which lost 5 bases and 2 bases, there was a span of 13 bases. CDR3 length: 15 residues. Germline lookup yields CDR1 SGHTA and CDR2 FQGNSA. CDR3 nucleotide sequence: TGTGCCAGCAGCCCCCGGTCAGGTCGCAATCAGCCCCAGCATTTT. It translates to CASSPRSGRNQPQHF.

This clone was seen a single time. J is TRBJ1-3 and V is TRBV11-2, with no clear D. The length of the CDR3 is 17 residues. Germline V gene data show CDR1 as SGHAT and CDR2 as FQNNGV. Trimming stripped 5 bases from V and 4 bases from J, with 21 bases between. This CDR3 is CASSRLGQPVWGNTIYF. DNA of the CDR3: TGTGCCAGCAGCCGCCTTGGGCAGCCTGTATGGGGAAACACCATATATTTT.

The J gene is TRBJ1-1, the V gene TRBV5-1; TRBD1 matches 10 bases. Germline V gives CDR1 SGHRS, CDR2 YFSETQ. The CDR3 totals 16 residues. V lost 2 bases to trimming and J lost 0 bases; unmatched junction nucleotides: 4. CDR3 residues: CASSFQGQGMNTEAFF. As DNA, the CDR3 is TGCGCCAGCAGCTTCCAGGGACAGGGGATGAACACTGAAGCTTTCTTT.

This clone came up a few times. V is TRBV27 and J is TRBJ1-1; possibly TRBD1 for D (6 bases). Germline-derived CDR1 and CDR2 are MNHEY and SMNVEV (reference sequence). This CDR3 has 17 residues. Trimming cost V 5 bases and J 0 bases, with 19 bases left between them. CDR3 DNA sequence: TGTGCCAGCAGTCCCCTTTGGTCCGGACAGATGAACACTGAAGCTTTCTTT. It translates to CASSPLWSGQMNTEAFF.

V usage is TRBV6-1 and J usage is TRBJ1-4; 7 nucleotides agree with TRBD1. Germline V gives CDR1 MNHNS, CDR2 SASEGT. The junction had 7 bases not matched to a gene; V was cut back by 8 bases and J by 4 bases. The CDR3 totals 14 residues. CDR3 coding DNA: TGTGCCAGCGCAGCAGGGGGTAATAATGAAAAACTGTTTTTT. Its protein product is CASAAGGNNEKLFF.